The 20 T cell receptor beta chains in this list originate from one sample, sequenced in a study of blood T cell repertoires in COVID-19. TCRdb's copy holds only in-frame clones and misses some; the assay was immunoSEQ multiplex PCR. The table includes 150,000 to 200,000 clones, approximately 86% detected once. What was sequenced was peripheral blood. The receptor set was obtained from a man between 65 and 85 years old with acute or convalescent COVID-19.

The chain recombines TRBV10-3 with TRBJ1-6, with TRBD1 identical over 7 bases. The CDR3 loop spans 14 amino acids. Germline V lookup: CDR1 ENHRY, CDR2 SYGVKD. Germline trimming cut 8 bases from V and 7 bases from J; bases unmatched to any gene: 8. The CDR3 sequence: CAIGPGQRNSPLHF. The CDR3 nucleotides are TGTGCCATCGGCCCGGGACAGCGAAATTCACCCCTCCACTTT.

As DNA, the CDR3 is TGCGCCAGCGCTGTCACAGGGGGCTCTGGCTACACCTTC. This encodes CASAVTGGSGYTF. The chain has TRBV5-1 and TRBJ1-2; 9 nucleotides align to TRBD1. The CDR3 totals 13 residues. V shed 7 bases and J 7 bases; nucleotides not matched to a gene: 8. Per the germline V gene, CDR1 is SGHRS and CDR2 is YFSETQ.

This clone was picked up a small number of times. The genes are TRBV28 and TRBJ1-5, with D perhaps TRBD1 (6 bases). V was trimmed by 8 bases and J by 5 bases, leaving 19 bases between them. From germline, CDR1 is MDHEN and CDR2 SYDVKM. The CDR3 covers 15 residues. CDR3 bases: TGTGCCAGCCAGGGAGGGGGACACCTGGATCAGCCCCAGCATTTT. It encodes CASQGGGHLDQPQHF. Complete variable domain (other parts from reference TRBV28 and TRBJ1-5): DVKVTQSSRYLVKRTGEKVFLECVQDMDHENMFWYRQDPGLGLRLIYFSYDVKMKEKGDIPEGYSVSREKKERFSLILESASTNQTSMYLCASQGGGHLDQPQHFGDGTRLSIL.

The genes are TRBV19 and TRBJ2-2, with D possibly TRBD2 on 6 matching bases. The germline V gene has CDR1 LNHDA and CDR2 SQIVND (reference sequence). This CDR3 has 15 residues. V was cut by 6 bases and J by 0 bases, with 11 bases left in between. CDR3 nucleotide sequence: TGTGCCAGTAGGGCGGGGTCCGCGAACACCGGGGAGCTGTTTTTT. Translating gives CASRAGSANTGELFF.

The chain combines TRBV5-1 with TRBJ2-5; no reliable D call. From germline, CDR1 is SGHRS and CDR2 YFSETQ. Trimming removed 1 base from V and 5 bases from J, with 6 bases in between. The length of the CDR3 is 12 residues. In DNA form, the CDR3 reads TGCGCCAGCAGCTTGTCGAGGGAGACCCAGTACTTC. It codes for CASSLSRETQYF.

The V call is TRBV9, the J call TRBJ2-6; D not certain. Trimming shortened V by 3 bases and J by 0 bases, and 16 bases separated the two germline ends. The CDR3 sequence is 18 residues long. Germline V lookup: CDR1 SGDLS, CDR2 YYNGEE. CDR3 nucleotides: TGTGCCAGCAGCGCCCGGGTCGGTCTTAACTCTGGGGCCAACGTCCTGACTTTC. Translating gives CASSARVGLNSGANVLTF.

This chain joins TRBV11-2 and TRBJ2-1; 10 bases match TRBD2. V lost 5 bases and J lost 6; bases outside the gene matches: 10. This CDR3 is 16 amino acids long. CDR1 SGHAT and CDR2 FQNNGV come from the germline V gene. In DNA, the CDR3 is TGTGCCAGCAGCCCCTATGGGGTAGCGGGAGGCAATGAGCAGTTCTTC. The encoded protein is CASSPYGVAGGNEQFF.

The chain carries TRBV6-5 and TRBJ2-3; D remains unclear. The CDR3 is 11 residues long. Per germline, CDR1 MNHEY and CDR2 SVGAGI. Trimming stripped 5 bases from V and 2 bases from J, with 2 bases between. The CDR3 is CASSHTDTQYF. CDR3 nucleotide sequence: TGTGCCAGCAGTCACACAGATACGCAGTATTTT.

V gene TRBV18 combines with J gene TRBJ2-5; D is perhaps TRBD1 (5 bases). V lost 0 bases and J lost 4, with 12 bases in between. The germline gives CDR1 KGHSH, CDR2 LQKENI. The CDR3 sequence is 15 residues long. The CDR3 DNA reads as TGTGCCAGCTCACCACCCGACAGAACTCGAGAGACCCAGTACTTC. It translates to CASSPPDRTRETQYF.

This sequence joins TRBV29-1 and TRBJ2-3; 13 nucleotides line up with TRBD2. This CDR3 contains 17 residues. The germline V gene encodes CDR1 SQVTM and CDR2 ANQGSEA. Trimming cost V 7 bases and J 0 bases; bases outside gene matches: 10. The CDR3 loop reads CSARTSGSLASTDTQYF. In DNA form, the CDR3 reads TGCAGCGCCAGGACTAGCGGGAGTTTGGCTAGCACAGATACGCAGTATTTT.

The CDR3 sequence: CASSPGGGNNEKLFF. The CDR3 coding sequence is TGTGCCAGCAGCCCTGGGGGGGGAAATAATGAAAAACTGTTTTTT. This chain connects TRBV28 to TRBJ1-4; possible D gene TRBD1, 5 bases. CDR1 MDHEN and CDR2 SYDVKM come from the germline V gene. Deletions cut 6 bases from V and 4 bases from J, with 15 bases between. The CDR3 sequence is 15 residues long.

CDR3 region: CASSTARDEAFF. The CDR3 nucleotides read TGTGCCAGCAGTACCGCACGGGATGAAGCTTTCTTT. V and J are TRBV6-5 and TRBJ1-1; D remains unclear. V was clipped by 5 bases and J by 7 bases, with 11 bases between them. The CDR3 sequence is 12 residues long. Germline V gene lookup returns CDR1 MNHEY and CDR2 SVGAGI.

The V and J genes are TRBV5-1 and TRBJ2-1; no clear D. The CDR3 has 15 amino acids. V was cut by 4 bases and J by 10 bases, with 21 bases left in between. The V gene's germline CDR1 is SGHRS and CDR2 YFSETQ. The CDR3, as DNA: TGCGCCAGCAGCCCGGTTGTCCCCTCCCTGCGGGAGCAGTTCTTC. As protein: CASSPVVPSLREQFF.

The chain couples TRBV9 to TRBJ2-1; the match to TRBD2 covers 14 bases. Germline V gene sequence: CDR1 SGDLS, CDR2 YYNGEE. Unmatched junction bases numbered 13, after V lost 4 bases and J lost 1 base. The CDR3 totals 20 residues. For the CDR3, the DNA is TGTGCCAGCAGCATCGCCGGGACTAGCGGGAGCATGGTTTCCTACAATGAGCAGTTCTTC. It codes for CASSIAGTSGSMVSYNEQFF.

The CDR3 protein is CASSWGGTSGTDTQYF. As DNA, the CDR3 is TGTGCCAGCAGCTGGGGGGGGACTAGCGGGACAGATACGCAGTATTTT. The chain carries TRBV11-3 and TRBJ2-3; 12 positions match TRBD2. This CDR3 has 16 amino acids. V trimming: 4 bases; J trimming: 3 bases; junction bases outside the gene matches: 5. Germline CDR1 is SGHNT and CDR2 is YENEEA.

This clone appeared once. This sequence joins TRBV6-5 and TRBJ2-2; D possibly corresponds to TRBD2 (6 bases). This CDR3 has 13 amino acids. Germline-derived CDR1 and CDR2 are MNHEY and SVGAGI. V shed 6 bases and J shed 6 bases, with 11 bases lying between them. CDR3 residues: CASSPRGAGELFF. The CDR3 region has the DNA TGTGCCAGCAGCCCGCGGGGCGCCGGGGAGCTGTTTTTT.

Written as DNA, the CDR3 is TGTGCCAGCAGCTTAGGCGCGGGAAGAACCAATTCACCCCTCCACTTT. Its protein product is CASSLGAGRTNSPLHF. The chain employs TRBV11-2 and TRBJ1-6; D call uncertain. Germline CDR1 and CDR2: SGHAT and FQNNGV. The V end was cut by 1 base, the J end by 7 bases, with 14 bases between. CDR3 length: 16 residues.

V usage is TRBV7-2 and J usage is TRBJ2-1, with a possible D match to TRBD1 (9 bases). The V and J ends lost 7 bases and 12 bases respectively, with 19 bases between them. The CDR3 consists of 13 residues. The germline V gene encodes CDR1 SGHTA and CDR2 FQGNSA. The CDR3 is CASTGGTGTTQFF. CDR3 DNA: TGTGCCAGCACGGGGGGGACAGGGACTACGCAGTTCTTC.

V gene TRBV4-3 combines with J gene TRBJ2-1; 9 bases are shared with TRBD2. Germline assignment: CDR1 LGHNA and CDR2 YSLEER. The CDR3 consists of 15 residues. With V trimmed by 3 bases and J by 6 bases, 6 bases remained unmatched. CDR3 nucleotide sequence: TGCGCCAGCAGCCACAGGACTAGCGTTAGCAATGAGCAGTTCTTC. This sequence encodes CASSHRTSVSNEQFF.

The rearrangement uses TRBV24-1 and TRBJ2-5, with TRBD1 matching over 11 bases. The CDR3 is 15 amino acids. The germline CDR1 and CDR2 sequences are KGHDR and SFDVKD. V lost 4 bases, J lost 4 bases, and 4 bases stayed unmatched. CDR3: CATSDAGQGGETQYF. CDR3 sequence (DNA): TGTGCCACCAGTGACGCGGGACAGGGGGGAGAGACCCAGTACTTC.